Listed below are T cell receptor beta chains from one sample, sequenced in a study of T cell therapy after organ transplantation. TCRdb's copy holds only in-frame clones and misses some; the assay was immunoSEQ multiplex PCR. Found here are some 17,000 clones, 65% to 90% of them singletons; the top ten hold 31%. Their antigens are not known. Sample: CD8+ T cells from blood, taken after autologous CMV-specific T cell therapy. Source of these receptors: a human patient who had received a solid organ transplant and had CMV disease. Some T cells may be provided by the graft donor. The CDR3 runs from the conserved cysteine through the conserved F or W. A D gene is named only where the DNA matches it firmly. A row's size may be missing; if present it is once, few, many or a size class.

clone_size j_call d_call v_call cdr3_aa cdr3_nt
. TRBJ2-1 TRBD2 TRBV19 CASSDGRAPNEQFF TGTGCCAGTAGTGACGGGAGGGCCCCCAATGAGCAGTTCTTC
. TRBJ2-2 . TRBV2 CASTPGVVGGDDTGELFF TGTGCCAGCACCCCTGGGGTCGTAGGGGGTGACGACACCGGGGAGCTGTTTTTT
. TRBJ1-5 . TRBV2 CASSEADRLNQPQHF TGTGCCAGCAGTGAAGCAGACAGATTAAATCAGCCCCAGCATTTT
. TRBJ1-2 . TRBV9 CASSAGGLGYTF TGTGCCAGCAGCGCCGGGGGCCTAGGCTACACCTTC
. TRBJ2-7 . TRBV9 CASSRDAITYEQYF TGTGCCAGCAGCCGCGACGCCATAACCTACGAGCAGTACTTC
. TRBJ2-7 TRBD2 TRBV30 CAWSVLAGSSYEQYF TGTGCCTGGAGTGTACTAGCGGGTAGCTCCTACGAGCAGTACTTC
once TRBJ1-2 . TRBV19 CASSIDWDGRGYTF TGTGCCAGTAGTATAGATTGGGACGGACGAGGCTACACCTTC
. TRBJ2-1 TRBD2 TRBV5-4 CASSWGLADGNEQFF TGTGCCAGCAGCTGGGGACTAGCGGATGGCAATGAGCAGTTCTTC
. TRBJ2-1 TRBD1 TRBV11-3 CASSLGMGQGSHEQFF TGTGCCAGCAGCTTAGGAATGGGACAGGGATCCCATGAGCAGTTCTTC
. TRBJ1-2 . TRBV5-6 CASSLALSLANYGYTF TGTGCCAGCAGCTTGGCTTTATCGTTAGCTAACTATGGCTACACCTTC
. TRBJ1-1 . TRBV11-2 CASSLGGRNTEAFF TGTGCCAGCAGCTTAGGGGGCCGGAACACTGAAGCTTTCTTT
. TRBJ2-7 TRBD2 TRBV2 CASRVGRLAGIYEQYF TGTGCCAGCAGGGTGGGGCGACTAGCGGGGATTTACGAGCAGTACTTC
once TRBJ2-1 . TRBV28 CASSWGTLDEQFF TGTGCCAGCAGTTGGGGGACTCTCGATGAGCAGTTCTTC
. TRBJ2-6 . TRBV6-5 CASTLSGSGANVLTF TGTGCCAGCACCCTGTCGGGCTCTGGGGCCAACGTCCTGACTTTC
. TRBJ1-1 . TRBV4-3 CASSQDWGRADTEAFF TGCGCCAGCAGCCAAGATTGGGGGAGGGCGGACACTGAAGCTTTCTTT
. TRBJ2-1 TRBD2 TRBV19 CASSVGTSGLNEQFF TGTGCCAGTAGTGTAGGGACTAGCGGTTTGAATGAGCAGTTCTTC
. TRBJ1-1 TRBD1 TRBV2 CAPRRGRGEGTTEAFF TGTGCCCCAAGGAGGGGGCGTGGGGAGGGAACCACTGAAGCTTTCTTT
. TRBJ1-1 . TRBV7-8 CASSLGGGITNTEAFF TGTGCCAGCAGCTTAGGGGGAGGGATTACAAACACTGAAGCTTTCTTT
once TRBJ1-1 TRBD1 TRBV19 CASSNRDRRKTGTEAFF TGTGCCAGTAGTAACCGGGACAGGAGAAAAACGGGGACTGAAGCTTTCTTT
. TRBJ2-7 TRBD2 TRBV6-5 CASSSLAGELYEQYF TGTGCCAGCAGTTCCTTAGCGGGAGAACTGTACGAGCAGTACTTC
. TRBJ1-5 . TRBV15 CATSNTGIVQPQHF TGTGCCACCAGCAACACAGGCATAGTCCAGCCCCAGCATTTT
. TRBJ2-7 . TRBV6-6 CASSYSGGHYEQYF TGTGCCAGCAGTTACTCGGGGGGACACTACGAGCAGTACTTC
. TRBJ2-7 . TRBV27 CASSLTSAGTYEQYF TGTGCCAGCAGTTTAACGTCGGCAGGTACCTACGAGCAGTACTTC
. TRBJ1-1 . TRBV6-4 CASSDRDNTEAFF TGTGCCAGCAGTGACAGGGATAACACTGAAGCTTTCTTT
. TRBJ2-2 TRBD2 TRBV19 CATQHLGGSSSGELFF TGTGCCACTCAACATTTGGGCGGGAGTAGTTCCGGGGAGCTGTTTTTT
. TRBJ1-5 . TRBV7-9 CASSPPGRGQPQHF TGTGCCAGCAGCCCTCCGGGGCGAGGTCAGCCCCAGCATTTT
. TRBJ1-5 . TRBV10-3 CAIREQGSQPQHF TGTGCCATCAGGGAACAGGGATCTCAGCCCCAGCATTTT
. TRBJ1-2 . TRBV6-5 CASSYSGGRDGYTF TGTGCCAGCAGTTACTCGGGGGGGAGGGATGGCTACACCTTC
once TRBJ1-3 TRBD1 TRBV9 CASSAETGGSSGNTIYF TGTGCCAGCAGCGCGGAGACAGGGGGTAGCTCTGGAAACACCATATATTTT
. TRBJ2-1 . TRBV19 CASRDEYYNEQFF TGTGCCAGTAGGGACGAGTACTACAATGAGCAGTTCTTC
. TRBJ2-3 . TRBV6-5 CASSYGESTDTQYF TGTGCCAGCAGTTACGGGGAAAGCACAGATACGCAGTATTTT
. TRBJ1-1 . TRBV27 CASSRGLQNTEAFF TGTGCCAGCAGCCGGGGACTGCAGAACACTGAAGCTTTCTTT
. TRBJ1-1 . TRBV12-2 CASRLLCRENTEAFF TGTGCAAGTCGCTTACTGTGCAGGGAGAACACTGAAGCTTTCTTT